The 2 T cell receptor beta chains below all came from one sample that was sequenced in a study of shared clonotypes between healthy human individuals. Using immunoSEQ multiplex PCR, the repertoire was profiled, and TCRdb retains in-frame clones only, with some absent. This table holds some 2 million clones, roughly 94% found once. Sample: naive CD4+ T cells sorted from blood. Described subset: CD45RA+ positively selected. The receptors stem from a man between 18 and 29 years old in good health.

The rearrangement joins TRBV19 to TRBJ2-1, with a weak D call TRBD2 (6 bases). Between the trimmed V and J ends, which lost 5 bases and 6 bases, there was a span of 29 bases. Germline V CDR1 and CDR2: LNHDA, SQIVND (reference sequence). The CDR3 has 19 amino acids. CDR3 in amino acids: CASSPPGGFGRMRSNEQFF. Written as DNA, the CDR3 is TGTGCCAGTAGTCCCCCCGGAGGGTTCGGGCGTATGCGTAGCAATGAGCAGTTCTTC.

Concerning this clone itself: The junction departs from germline at one end; a sequencing error may be responsible. In DNA, the CDR3 is TGCGCCAGCAGCCAAGATAGGGATTTGAGGTACAATGAGCAGATCTTC. This gives the protein CASSQDRDLRYNEQIF. This rearrangement joins TRBV4-3 to TRBJ2-1, with D uncertain. The germline V gene has CDR1 LGHNA and CDR2 YSLEER. This CDR3 is 16 amino acids long.